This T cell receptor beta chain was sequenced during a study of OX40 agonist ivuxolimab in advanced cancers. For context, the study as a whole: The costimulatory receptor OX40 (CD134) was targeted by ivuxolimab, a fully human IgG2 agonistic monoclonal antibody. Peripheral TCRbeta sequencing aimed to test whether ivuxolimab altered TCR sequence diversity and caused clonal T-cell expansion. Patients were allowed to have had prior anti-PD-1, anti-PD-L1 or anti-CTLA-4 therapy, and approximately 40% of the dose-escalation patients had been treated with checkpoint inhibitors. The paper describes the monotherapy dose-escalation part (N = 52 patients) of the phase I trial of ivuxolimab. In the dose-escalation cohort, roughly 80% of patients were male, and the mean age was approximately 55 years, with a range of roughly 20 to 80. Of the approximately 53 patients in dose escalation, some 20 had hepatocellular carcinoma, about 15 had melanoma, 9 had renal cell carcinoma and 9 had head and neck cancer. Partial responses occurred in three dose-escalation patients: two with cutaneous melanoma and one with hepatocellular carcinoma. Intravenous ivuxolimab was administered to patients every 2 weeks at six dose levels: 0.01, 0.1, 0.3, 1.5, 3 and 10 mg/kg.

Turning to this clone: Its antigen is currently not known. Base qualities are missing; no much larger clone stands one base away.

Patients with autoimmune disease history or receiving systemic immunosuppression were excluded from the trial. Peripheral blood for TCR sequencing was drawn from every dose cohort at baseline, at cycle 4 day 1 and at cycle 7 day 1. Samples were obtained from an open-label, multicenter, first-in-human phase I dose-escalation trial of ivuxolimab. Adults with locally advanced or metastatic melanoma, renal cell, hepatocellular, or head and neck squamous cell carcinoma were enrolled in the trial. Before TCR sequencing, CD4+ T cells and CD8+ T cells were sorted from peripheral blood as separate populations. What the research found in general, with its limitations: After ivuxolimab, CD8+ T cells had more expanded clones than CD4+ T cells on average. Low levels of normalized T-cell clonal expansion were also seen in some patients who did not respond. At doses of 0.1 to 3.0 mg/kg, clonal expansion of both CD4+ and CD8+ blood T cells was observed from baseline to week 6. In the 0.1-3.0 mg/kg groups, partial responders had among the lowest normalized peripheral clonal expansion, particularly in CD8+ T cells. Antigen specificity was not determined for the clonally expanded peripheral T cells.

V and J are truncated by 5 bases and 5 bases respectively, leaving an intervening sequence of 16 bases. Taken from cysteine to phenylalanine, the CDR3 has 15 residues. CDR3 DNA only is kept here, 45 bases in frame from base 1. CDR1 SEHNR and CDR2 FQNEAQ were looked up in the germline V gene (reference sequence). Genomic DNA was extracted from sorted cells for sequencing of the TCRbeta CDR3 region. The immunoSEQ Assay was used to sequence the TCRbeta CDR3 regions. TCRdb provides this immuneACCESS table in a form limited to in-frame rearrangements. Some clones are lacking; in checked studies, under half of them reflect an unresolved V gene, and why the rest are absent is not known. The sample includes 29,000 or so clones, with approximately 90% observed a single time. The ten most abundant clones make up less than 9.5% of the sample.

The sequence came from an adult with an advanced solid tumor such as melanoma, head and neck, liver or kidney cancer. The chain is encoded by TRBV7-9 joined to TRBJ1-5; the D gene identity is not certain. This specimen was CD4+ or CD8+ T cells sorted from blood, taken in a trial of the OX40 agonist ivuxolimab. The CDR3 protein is CASSLEFGEDQPQHF. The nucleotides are TGTGCCAGCAGCCTGGAATTCGGGGAGGATCAGCCCCAGCATTTT. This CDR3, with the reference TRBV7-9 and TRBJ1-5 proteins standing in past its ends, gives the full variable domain DTGVSQNPRHKITKRGQNVTFRCDPISEHNRLYWYRQTLGQGPEFLTYFQNEAQLEKSRLLSDRFSAERPKGSFSTLEIQRTEQGDSAMYLCASSLEFGEDQPQHFGDGTRLSIL.